The 11 T cell receptor beta chains below were found in one sample sequenced in a study of blood T cell repertoires in COVID-19. Method: immunoSEQ multiplex PCR; TCRdb's copy keeps in-frame clones and lacks some. Here the sample spans fewer than 200,000 clones, roughly 84% being singletons. The material sequenced was peripheral blood. The receptors were gathered from a woman aged 60-70 years with COVID-19, enrolled during active disease.

The chain joins TRBV12-3 or TRBV12-4 to TRBJ2-2, with D maybe TRBD1 (5 bases). V lost 8 bases to trimming and J lost 7 bases, with 11 bases between them. CDR3 length equals 12 residues. CDR3 residues: CASEGANGELFF. CDR3 DNA sequence: TGTGCCAGCGAAGGGGCTAACGGGGAGCTGTTTTTT.

The chain is built from TRBV5-5 and TRBJ1-4; the D gene is possibly TRBD1 (6 bases). Looked up from germline, CDR1 is SGHKS and CDR2 is YYEKEE (reference sequence). V lost 0 bases to trimming and J lost 5 bases, with 11 bases between them. The CDR3 consists of 15 residues. The CDR3 DNA sequence: TGTGCCAGCAGCTTGGGGGGAACAGGGAATGAAAAACTGTTTTTT. Its protein product is CASSLGGTGNEKLFF.

The chain recombines TRBV5-6 with TRBJ2-1; 9 bases align to TRBD1. Germline CDR1 reads SGHDT; CDR2 reads YYEEEE. Germline trimming cut 3 bases from V and 3 bases from J; bases unmatched to any gene: 7. The CDR3 runs to 16 residues. CDR3 sequence reads: CASSSIGTGNYNEQFF. CDR3 DNA: TGTGCCAGCAGCTCCATAGGGACAGGGAACTACAATGAGCAGTTCTTC.

The V call is TRBV30, the J call TRBJ1-4; possible D gene TRBD1, 5 bases. The CDR3 consists of 18 residues. The germline V gene has CDR1 GTSNPN and CDR2 SVGIG (reference sequence). The germline V and J ends were trimmed by 3 bases and 4 bases, with 24 bases remaining between them. For the CDR3, the DNA is TGTGCCTGGAGACGCCTCGGACACCCAATGGGTAGTAATGAAAAACTGTTTTTT. Translation: CAWRRLGHPMGSNEKLFF. Using reference TRBV30 and TRBJ1-4 for the parts outside the CDR3, the full variable domain is SQTIHQWPATLVQPVGSPLSLECTVEGTSNPNLYWYRQAAGRGLQLLFYSVGIGQISSEVPQNLSASRPQDRQFILSSKKLLLSDSGFYLCAWRRLGHPMGSNEKLFFGSGTQLSVL.

This CDR3 reads CAAASGANVLTF. The DNA for the CDR3 is TGTGCCGCGGCGTCTGGGGCCAACGTCCTGACTTTC. The chain links TRBV7-9 to TRBJ2-6; unclear D gene. This CDR3 contains 12 residues. CDR1 and CDR2 from the germline V gene are SEHNR and FQNEAQ (reference sequence). V gave up 11 bases and J gave up 1 base, with 6 bases separating them.

This chain uses TRBV29-1 with TRBJ1-2; D perhaps matches TRBD1 (5 bases). Trimming removed 4 bases at V and 4 bases at J, with 19 bases between. CDR1 is SQVTM, CDR2 ANQGSEA, per germline. This CDR3 has 15 residues. The CDR3 DNA reads TGCAGCGTTGGAGATTTTGCAGGGATGGGCTATGGCTACACCTTC. As protein: CSVGDFAGMGYGYTF.

The chain has TRBV29-1 and TRBJ2-7; 8 bases agree with TRBD2. Germline-derived CDR1 and CDR2 are SQVTM and ANQGSEA. The CDR3 totals 11 residues. The J segment lost 9 bases and the V segment lost 3 bases, leaving 4 bases of the junction unmatched. The DNA of the CDR3 is TGCAGCGTTGACCGGGAGGGAGGGCAGTACTTC. Translated, it gives CSVDREGGQYF.

This sequence joins TRBV7-2 and TRBJ1-5; no clear D gene. The germline V and J ends were trimmed by 1 base and 4 bases, with 8 bases remaining between them. Germline lookup yields CDR1 SGHTA and CDR2 FQGNSA. This CDR3 region has 14 residues. This chain's CDR3 is CASSLGSGNQPQHF. In DNA, the CDR3 is TGTGCCAGCAGCTTAGGTTCAGGTAATCAGCCCCAGCATTTT.

The rearrangement links TRBV19 to TRBJ2-1, with D tentatively TRBD1 (5 bases). Germline CDR1 and CDR2: LNHDA and SQIVND (reference sequence). V lost 1 base, J lost 7 bases, and 14 bases lay in between. The CDR3 is made up of 15 amino acids. The CDR3 sequence: CASSIGGHTGNEQFF. CDR3 DNA sequence: TGTGCCAGTAGTATAGGGGGCCACACGGGTAATGAGCAGTTCTTC.

The chain couples TRBV7-6 to TRBJ1-5; D may be TRBD1 (6 bases). The germline gives CDR1 SGHVS, CDR2 FNYEAQ. This CDR3 has 18 residues. Trimming left V 5 bases short and J 2 bases short, with 22 bases between. The CDR3 nucleotides are TGTGCCAGCAGCCCCAGGGGTATAGGGAGCGCGGGCAATCAGCCCCAGCATTTT. Protein: CASSPRGIGSAGNQPQHF.

The rearrangement links TRBV6-5 to TRBJ2-1; TRBD2 matches at 8 bases. Germline CDR1 MNHEY, CDR2 SVGAGI. The CDR3 is made up of 16 amino acids. The V and J ends lost 0 bases and 9 bases, in that order; junction bases with no gene match: 10. The CDR3 coding sequence is TGTGCCAGCAGTTACTCCACTAGCGGAACCCAGAGTGAGCAGTTCTTC. Protein sequence: CASSYSTSGTQSEQFF.